This entry lists 7 T cell receptor beta chains sequenced from one sample in a study of blood T cell repertoires in COVID-19. Profiling relied on immunoSEQ multiplex PCR, and the TCRdb table lists in-frame clones only, not all of them. The sample carries 15,000 to 20,000 clones, over 90% recorded once. Source material: peripheral blood. The receptors shown here come from a woman in her forties or fifties with active COVID-19.

The V call is TRBV27, the J call TRBJ2-6; TRBD1 matches at 7 bases. Germline V gene lookup returns CDR1 MNHEY and CDR2 SMNVEV (reference sequence). Trimming took 5 bases from V and 1 from J; bases not matched to a gene: 2. This CDR3 comprises 15 residues. The chain's CDR3 is CASSPDRSGANVLTF. CDR3 bases: TGTGCCAGCAGTCCGGACAGGTCTGGGGCCAACGTCCTGACTTTC. The full variable domain, in which reference TRBV27 and TRBJ2-6 provide the parts outside the CDR3, is EAQVTQNPRYLITVTGKKLTVTCSQNMNHEYMSWYRQDPGLGLRQIYYSMNVEVTDKGDVPEGYKVSRKEKRNFPLILESPSPNQTSLYFCASSPDRSGANVLTFGAGSRLTVL.

The chain is built from TRBV15 and TRBJ2-7, with 12 bases lining up with TRBD1. Germline lookup yields CDR1 LNHNV and CDR2 YYDKDF (reference sequence). The CDR3 sequence is 17 residues long. Trimming at V came to 0 bases and at J to 6 bases, leaving 9 bases not matched to a gene. The CDR3 sequence is CATSRDGGQGALGEQYF. The DNA of the CDR3 is TGTGCCACCAGCAGAGATGGGGGACAGGGGGCGCTGGGCGAGCAGTACTTC. The complete variable domain, with remaining parts taken from reference TRBV15 and TRBJ2-7, reads DAMVIQNPRYQVTQFGKPVTLSCSQTLNHNVMYWYQQKSSQAPKLLFHYYDKDFNNEADTPDNFQSRRPNTSFCFLDIRSPGLGDTAMYLCATSRDGGQGALGEQYFGPGTRLTVT.

The V call is TRBV7-8, the J call TRBJ2-7, with a possible D match to TRBD1 (5 bases). The V end was cut by 0 bases, the J end by 3 bases, with 12 bases between. There are 15 residues in the CDR3. In germline, CDR1 is SGHVS, CDR2 FQNEAQ. For the CDR3, the DNA is TGTGCCAGCAGCTTAGCGGACAACCTAGGCTACGAGCAGTACTTC. Its translation is CASSLADNLGYEQYF.

V and J are TRBV5-1 and TRBJ2-7; TRBD1 aligns across 10 bases. V shed 4 bases, J shed 5 bases, and the junction held 9 bases outside the gene matches. The CDR3 has 15 residues. Germline CDR1 reads SGHRS; CDR2 reads YFSETQ. This CDR3 is CASSPIRDRGHEQYF. CDR3 DNA sequence: TGCGCCAGCAGCCCAATCCGGGACAGGGGCCACGAGCAGTACTTC.

The V and J genes are TRBV11-3 and TRBJ2-3; no clear D gene. This CDR3 contains 15 residues. Germline CDR1 reads SGHNT; CDR2 reads YENEEA. The V and J ends lost 8 bases and 3 bases respectively, with 18 bases between them. The CDR3 region is CASSSTLSGTDTQYF. DNA for the CDR3: TGTGCCAGCTCAAGTACCCTCTCCGGGACAGATACGCAGTATTTT.

This clone was picked up a small number of times. This chain connects TRBV27 to TRBJ2-3; D might be TRBD1 (6 bases). CDR1 is MNHEY and CDR2 is SMNVEV in the germline V gene (reference sequence). CDR3 length equals 16 residues. V lost 5 bases to trimming and J lost 1 base, with 16 bases between them. In DNA form, the CDR3 reads TGTGCCAGCAGTCGGGCCACAGGGATAGGCACAGATACGCAGTATTTT. Residues: CASSRATGIGTDTQYF.

This clone has a handful of counts. V usage is TRBV5-4 and J usage is TRBJ2-5; 10 nucleotides match TRBD2. Trimming removed 4 bases from V and 5 bases from J; junction bases left unmatched: 11. Germline-derived CDR1 and CDR2 are SGHNT and YYREEE (reference sequence). The CDR3 totals 16 residues. This CDR3 is CASSPGGLAGAETQYF. The CDR3 coding sequence is TGTGCCAGCAGCCCCGGTGGGCTAGCGGGAGCGGAGACCCAGTACTTC.